The subject of this entry is one T cell receptor beta chain. No antigen is known for it. This entry belongs to a study of long-term antiretroviral therapy in people with HIV. The study, taken as a whole, reports: Information on adherence to ART, viral resistance or therapy changes was unavailable. Repertoires from HIV showed CDR3 length ranges narrower than those of controls.

This CDR3 is 15 amino acids long. Trimming took 4 bases from V and 1 from J, leaving 14 bases between them. The germline V gene has CDR1 SGHTA and CDR2 FQGNSA. Survey level was the resolution at which the v3.0 immunoSEQ assay ran. Assay: immunoSEQ multiplex PCR; the TCRdb copy retains only in-frame clones and omits some. The sample consists of about 24,000 clones, 80% to 90% of them appearing once. Sample: unsorted PBMCs, taken 1.8 years before starting antiretroviral therapy. V and J are TRBV7-2 and TRBJ2-7; a weak D match, TRBD2 (5 bases). The sequence came from a woman aged 30 to 39 with HIV. CDR3 in amino acids: CASSSLSGSSYEQYV. The CDR3 DNA reads TGTGCCAGCAGCTCGCTTAGTGGGAGTTCCTACGAGCAGTACGTC.